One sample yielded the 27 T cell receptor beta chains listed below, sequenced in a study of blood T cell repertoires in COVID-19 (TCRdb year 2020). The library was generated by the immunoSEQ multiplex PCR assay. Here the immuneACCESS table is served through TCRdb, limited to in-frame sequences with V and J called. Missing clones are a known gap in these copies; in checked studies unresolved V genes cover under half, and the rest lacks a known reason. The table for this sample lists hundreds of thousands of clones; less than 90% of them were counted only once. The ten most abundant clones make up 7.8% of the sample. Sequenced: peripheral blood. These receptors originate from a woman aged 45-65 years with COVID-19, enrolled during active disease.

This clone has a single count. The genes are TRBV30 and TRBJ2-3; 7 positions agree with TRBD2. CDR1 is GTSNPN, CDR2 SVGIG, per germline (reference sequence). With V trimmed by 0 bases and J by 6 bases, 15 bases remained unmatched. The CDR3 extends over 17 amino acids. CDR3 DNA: TGTGCCTGGAGTGTACAAGCGGGAAGCCAGTATCATGATACGCAGTATTTT. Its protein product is CAWSVQAGSQYHDTQYF.

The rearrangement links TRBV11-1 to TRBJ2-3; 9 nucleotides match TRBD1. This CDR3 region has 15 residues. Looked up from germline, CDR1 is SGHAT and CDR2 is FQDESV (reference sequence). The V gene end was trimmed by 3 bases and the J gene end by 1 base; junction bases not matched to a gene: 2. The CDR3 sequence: CASSLGTGRTDTQYF. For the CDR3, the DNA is TGTGCCAGCAGCTTGGGGACAGGGCGCACAGATACGCAGTATTTT.

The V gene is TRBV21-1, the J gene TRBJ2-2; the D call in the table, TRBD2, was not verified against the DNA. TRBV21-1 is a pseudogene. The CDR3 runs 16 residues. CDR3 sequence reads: CASSSSGGAYTGELFF. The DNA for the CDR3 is TGTGCCAGCAGCTCTTCTGGCGGGGCCTACACCGGGGAGCTGTTTTTT.

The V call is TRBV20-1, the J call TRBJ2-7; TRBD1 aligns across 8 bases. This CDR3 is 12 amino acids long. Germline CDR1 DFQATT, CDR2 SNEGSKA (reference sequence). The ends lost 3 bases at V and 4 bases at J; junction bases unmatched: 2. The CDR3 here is CSASNRGYEQYF. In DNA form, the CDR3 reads TGCAGTGCTAGTAACAGGGGGTACGAGCAGTACTTC.

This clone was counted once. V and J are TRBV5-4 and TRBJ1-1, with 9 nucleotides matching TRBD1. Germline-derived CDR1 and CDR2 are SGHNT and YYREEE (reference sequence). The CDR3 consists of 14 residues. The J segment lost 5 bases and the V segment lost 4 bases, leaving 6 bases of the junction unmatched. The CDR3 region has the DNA TGTGCCAGCAGCACACAGGGGGCAGGGACTGAAGCTTTCTTT. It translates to CASSTQGAGTEAFF.

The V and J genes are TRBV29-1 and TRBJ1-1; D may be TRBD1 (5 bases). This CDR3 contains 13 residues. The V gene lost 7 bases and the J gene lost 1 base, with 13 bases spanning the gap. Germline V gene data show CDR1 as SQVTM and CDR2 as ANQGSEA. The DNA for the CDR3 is TGCAGCGCCATCGACGGGGGGAACACTGAAGCTTTCTTT. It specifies CSAIDGGNTEAFF.

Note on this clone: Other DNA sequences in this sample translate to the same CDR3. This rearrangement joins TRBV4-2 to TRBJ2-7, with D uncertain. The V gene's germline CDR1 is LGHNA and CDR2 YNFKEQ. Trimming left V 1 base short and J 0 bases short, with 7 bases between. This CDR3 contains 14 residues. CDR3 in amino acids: CASSQGTVSYEQYF. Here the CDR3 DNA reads TGTGCCAGCAGCCAAGGTACAGTCTCCTACGAGCAGTACTTC.

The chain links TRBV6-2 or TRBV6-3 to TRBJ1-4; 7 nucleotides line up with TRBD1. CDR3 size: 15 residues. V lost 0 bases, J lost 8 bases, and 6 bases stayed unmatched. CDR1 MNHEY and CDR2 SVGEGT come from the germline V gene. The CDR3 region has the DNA TGTGCCAGCAGTTACTCTACAGGGGAGAAAGAAAAACTGTTTTTT. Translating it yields CASSYSTGEKEKLFF.

For the CDR3, the DNA is TGTGCCAGCAGCTTAGTCCAGGGGACCGGGGAGCTGTTTTTT. This codes for CASSLVQGTGELFF. The rearrangement links TRBV5-6 to TRBJ2-2, with D possibly matching TRBD1 (6 bases). The ends were cut back, 2 bases at V and 5 bases at J, with 10 bases in the middle. This CDR3 comprises 14 residues. Germline V lookup: CDR1 SGHDT, CDR2 YYEEEE.

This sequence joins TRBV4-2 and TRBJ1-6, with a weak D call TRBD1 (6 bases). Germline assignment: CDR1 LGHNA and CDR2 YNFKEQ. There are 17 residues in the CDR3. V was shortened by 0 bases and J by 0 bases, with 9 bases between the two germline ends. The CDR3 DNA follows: TGTGCCAGCAGCCAAGAACCGGGACACTCCTATAATTCACCCCTCCACTTT. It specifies CASSQEPGHSYNSPLHF.

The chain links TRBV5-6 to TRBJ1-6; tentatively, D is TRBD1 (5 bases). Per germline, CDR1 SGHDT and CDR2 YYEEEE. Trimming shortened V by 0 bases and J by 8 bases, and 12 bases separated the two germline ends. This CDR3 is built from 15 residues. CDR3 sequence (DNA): TGTGCCAGCAGCTTGGTTCCAGGGTCTGATTCACCCCTCCACTTT. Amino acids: CASSLVPGSDSPLHF.

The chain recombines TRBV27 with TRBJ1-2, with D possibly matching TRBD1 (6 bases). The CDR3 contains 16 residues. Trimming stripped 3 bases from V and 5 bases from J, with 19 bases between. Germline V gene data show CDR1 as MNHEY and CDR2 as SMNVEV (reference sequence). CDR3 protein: CASSLDGGGRRYGYTF. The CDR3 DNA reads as TGTGCCAGCAGTTTGGATGGCGGGGGGCGCCGGTATGGCTACACCTTC.

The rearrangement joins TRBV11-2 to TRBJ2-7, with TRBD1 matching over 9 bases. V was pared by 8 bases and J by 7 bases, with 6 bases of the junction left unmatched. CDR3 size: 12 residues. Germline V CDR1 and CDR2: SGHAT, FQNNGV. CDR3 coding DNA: TGTGCCAGCCGGGGACAGGGAAGGGAGCAGTACTTC. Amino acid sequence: CASRGQGREQYF. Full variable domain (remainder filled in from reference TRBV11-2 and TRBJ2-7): EAGVAQSPRYKIIEKRQSVAFWCNPISGHATLYWYQQILGQGPKLLIQFQNNGVVDDSQLPKDRFSAERLKGVDSTLKIQPAKLEDSAVYLCASRGQGREQYFGPGTRLTVT.

The CDR3 here is CASKSSNEKLFF. Here the CDR3 DNA reads TGTGCCAGCAAGTCCAGTAATGAAAAACTGTTTTTT. This rearrangement joins TRBV6-5 to TRBJ1-4; D remains ambiguous. The CDR3 totals 12 residues. The germline gives CDR1 MNHEY, CDR2 SVGAGI. V was shortened by 7 bases and J by 4 bases, with 7 bases between the two germline ends.

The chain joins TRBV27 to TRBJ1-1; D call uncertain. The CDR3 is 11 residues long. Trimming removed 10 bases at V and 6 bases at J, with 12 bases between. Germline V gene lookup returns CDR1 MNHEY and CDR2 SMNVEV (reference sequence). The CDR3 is CATQRGPEAFF. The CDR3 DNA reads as TGTGCCACCCAACGTGGCCCTGAAGCTTTCTTT.

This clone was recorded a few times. In DNA form, the CDR3 reads TGTGCCATCAGCCAAGGGAACAGGGATGGGTACTATGGCTACACCTTC. Amino acids: CAISQGNRDGYYGYTF. The V gene is TRBV10-3, the J gene TRBJ1-2; possible D gene TRBD1, 6 bases. CDR3 length: 16 residues. CDR1 ENHRY and CDR2 SYGVKD come from the germline V gene. V was shortened by 6 bases and J by 3 bases, with 20 bases between the two germline ends.

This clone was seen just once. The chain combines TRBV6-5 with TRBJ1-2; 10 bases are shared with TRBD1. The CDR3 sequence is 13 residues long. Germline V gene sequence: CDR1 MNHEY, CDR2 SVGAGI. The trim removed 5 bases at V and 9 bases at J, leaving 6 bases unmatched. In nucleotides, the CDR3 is TGTGCCAGCAGTATCGGACAGGGGGTACGCTACACCTTC. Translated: CASSIGQGVRYTF.

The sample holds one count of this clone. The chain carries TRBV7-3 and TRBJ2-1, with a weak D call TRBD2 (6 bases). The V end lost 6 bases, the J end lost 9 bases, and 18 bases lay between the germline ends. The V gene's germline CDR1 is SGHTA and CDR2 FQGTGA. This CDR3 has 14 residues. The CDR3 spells CASSPTPGLFEQFF. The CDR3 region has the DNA TGTGCCAGCAGTCCTACCCCGGGACTCTTTGAGCAGTTCTTC.

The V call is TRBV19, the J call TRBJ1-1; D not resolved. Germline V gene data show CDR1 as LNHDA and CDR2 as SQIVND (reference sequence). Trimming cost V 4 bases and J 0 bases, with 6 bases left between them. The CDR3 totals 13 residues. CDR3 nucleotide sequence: TGTGCCAGTAGTACCCTAATGAACACTGAAGCTTTCTTT. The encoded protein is CASSTLMNTEAFF. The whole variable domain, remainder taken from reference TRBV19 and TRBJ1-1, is DGGITQSPKYLFRKEGQNVTLSCEQNLNHDAMYWYRQDPGQGLRLIYYSQIVNDFQKGDIAEGYSVSREKKESFPLTVTSAQKNPTAFYLCASSTLMNTEAFFGQGTRLTVV.

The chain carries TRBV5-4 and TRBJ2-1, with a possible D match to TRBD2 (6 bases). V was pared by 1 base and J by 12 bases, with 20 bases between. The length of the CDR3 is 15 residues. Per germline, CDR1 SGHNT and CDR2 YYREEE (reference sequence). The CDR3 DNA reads TGTGCCAGCAGCTTGATCGGGGTCCCGGGGGTGGGGCAGTTCTTC. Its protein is CASSLIGVPGVGQFF.

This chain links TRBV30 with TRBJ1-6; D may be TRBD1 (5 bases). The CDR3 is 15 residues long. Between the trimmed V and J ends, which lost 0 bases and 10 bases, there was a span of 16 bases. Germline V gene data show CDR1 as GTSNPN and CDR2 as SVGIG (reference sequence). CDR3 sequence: CAWSVSQGLESPLHF. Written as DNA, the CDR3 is TGTGCCTGGAGTGTTTCGCAGGGATTGGAATCACCCCTCCACTTT.

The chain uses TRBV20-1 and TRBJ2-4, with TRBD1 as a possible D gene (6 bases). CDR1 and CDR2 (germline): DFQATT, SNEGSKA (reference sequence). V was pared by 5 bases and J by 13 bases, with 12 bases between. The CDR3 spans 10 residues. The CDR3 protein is CSARGTSQYF. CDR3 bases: TGCAGTGCTCGTGGGACATCACAGTACTTC.

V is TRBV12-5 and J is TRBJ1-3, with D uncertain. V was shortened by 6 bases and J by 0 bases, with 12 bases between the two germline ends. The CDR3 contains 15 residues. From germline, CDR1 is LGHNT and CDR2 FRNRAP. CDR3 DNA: TGTGCTAGTGGAAGGCCGGCAGGCTCTGGAAACACCATATATTTT. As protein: CASGRPAGSGNTIYF. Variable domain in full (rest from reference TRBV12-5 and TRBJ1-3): DARVTQTPRHKVTEMGQEVTMRCQPILGHNTVFWYRQTMMQGLELLAYFRNRAPLDDSGMPKDRFSAEMPDATLATLKIQPSEPRDSAVYFCASGRPAGSGNTIYFGEGSWLTVV.

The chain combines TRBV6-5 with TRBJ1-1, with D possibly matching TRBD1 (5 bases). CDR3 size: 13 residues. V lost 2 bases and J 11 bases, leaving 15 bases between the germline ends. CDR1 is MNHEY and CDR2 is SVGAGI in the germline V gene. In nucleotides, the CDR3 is TGTGCCAGCAGTTACCGCCCTGAGGGGAGGGCTTTCTTT. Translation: CASSYRPEGRAFF.

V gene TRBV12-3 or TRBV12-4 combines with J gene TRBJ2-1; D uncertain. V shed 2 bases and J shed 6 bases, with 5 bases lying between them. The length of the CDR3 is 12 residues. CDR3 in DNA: TGTGCCAGCAGTTTAAGACTCAATGAGCAGTTCTTC. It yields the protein CASSLRLNEQFF.

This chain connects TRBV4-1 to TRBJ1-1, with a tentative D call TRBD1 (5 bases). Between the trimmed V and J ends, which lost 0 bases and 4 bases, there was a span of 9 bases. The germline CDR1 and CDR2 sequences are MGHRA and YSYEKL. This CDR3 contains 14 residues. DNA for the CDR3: TGCGCCAGCAGCCAAGATAGGAGGGGCACTGAAGCTTTCTTT. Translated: CASSQDRRGTEAFF.

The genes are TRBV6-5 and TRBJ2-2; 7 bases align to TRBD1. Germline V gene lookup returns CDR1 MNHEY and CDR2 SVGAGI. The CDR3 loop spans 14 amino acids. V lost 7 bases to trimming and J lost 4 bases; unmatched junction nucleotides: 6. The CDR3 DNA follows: TGTGCCAGCATCCGGACAGGCCGCACCGGGGAGCTGTTTTTT. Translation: CASIRTGRTGELFF.